These T cell receptor beta chains were read from a single sample in a study of blood T cell repertoires in COVID-19. Method: immunoSEQ multiplex PCR; TCRdb's copy keeps in-frame clones and lacks some. Among about 81,000 clones listed, under 90% were seen once. Sequences were obtained from peripheral blood. These TCRs come from a woman in her seventies with acute or convalescent COVID-19. Both conserved end residues are part of each CDR3. Fields, in order: clone size, J gene, D gene, V gene, CDR3 protein, CDR3 DNA. D genes are given only for firm matches. Clone size appears in some rows only: once, few, many, or a class for an expanded clone.

>NA|TRBJ2-5|NA|TRBV28
CASSLPGRETQYF
TGTGCCAGCAGTTTGCCGGGAAGGGAGACCCAGTACTTC
>NA|TRBJ1-2|NA|TRBV24-1
CATSDPATDFYGYTF
TGTGCCACCAGTGATCCAGCGACAGACTTCTATGGCTACACCTTC
>NA|TRBJ2-1|NA|TRBV4-2
CASSQDLRGFHSYNEQFF
TGTGCCAGCAGCCAAGATCTAAGGGGCTTTCATTCCTACAATGAGCAGTTCTTC
>NA|TRBJ2-4|TRBD2|TRBV10-2
CASSEGLAGKNIQYF
TGCGCCAGCAGTGAGGGACTAGCGGGCAAAAACATTCAGTACTTC
>once|TRBJ2-3|NA|TRBV2
CASRTGTDTQYF
TGTGCCAGCAGGACCGGGACAGATACGCAGTATTTT
>NA|TRBJ2-1|NA|TRBV2
CASANTGSGEQFF
TGTGCCAGTGCAAATACAGGGTCGGGTGAGCAGTTCTTC
>NA|TRBJ2-6|TRBD1|TRBV7-2
CASSLEGQVYVILTF
TGTGCCAGCAGCTTAGAGGGACAGGTTTACGTTATCCTGACTTTC
>NA|TRBJ1-4|NA|TRBV5-1
CASSLAQLATNEKLFF
TGCGCCAGCAGCTTGGCACAGCTTGCAACTAATGAAAAACTGTTTTTT
>NA|TRBJ2-3|NA|TRBV7-9
CASSLAASGTDTQYF
TGTGCCAGCAGCTTAGCGGCTAGCGGCACAGATACGCAGTATTTT
>NA|TRBJ1-3|NA|TRBV15
CATSFETFVSGNTIYF
TGTGCCACCAGCTTTGAGACTTTCGTCTCTGGAAACACCATATATTTT
>NA|TRBJ1-1|NA|TRBV10-1
CASSESRQNTEAFF
TGCGCCAGCAGTGAGTCGAGGCAGAACACTGAAGCTTTCTTT
>NA|TRBJ2-4|NA|TRBV11-2
CASSLGRVLGGGKNIQYF
TGTGCCAGCAGCTTAGGACGGGTTTTGGGGGGTGGCAAAAACATTCAGTACTTC
>NA|TRBJ1-1|NA|TRBV7-9
CASSLPGGEAFF
TGTGCCAGCAGCTTACCCGGGGGTGAGGCTTTCTTT
>NA|TRBJ2-4|TRBD2|TRBV7-8
CASSLNTGLAVAKNIQYF
TGTGCCAGCAGCTTAAACACCGGACTAGCGGTAGCCAAAAACATTCAGTACTTC